These 18 T cell receptor beta chains originate from one sample sequenced in a study of memory CD4+ T cells and cytomegalovirus serostatus. Measured with immunoSEQ multiplex PCR; TCRdb has only the in-frame clones, and not every one. Among about 64,000 clones listed, roughly 80% were seen once. The sort gate was single viable CD3+CD4+CD8-CD45RO+ cells for memory CD4+ T cells. Sample: memory CD4+ T cells from blood. The receptors stem from an adult in good health and CMV-seronegative.

This rearrangement joins TRBV19 to TRBJ2-2; 12 bases fit TRBD1. Losses at the gene ends were 7 bases for V and 6 bases for J; bases not matched to a gene: 6. The CDR3 has 15 residues. CDR1 and CDR2 from the germline V gene are LNHDA and SQIVND (reference sequence). CDR3 nucleotide sequence: TGTGCCAGTACCGGGGACAGGGGGCGAGCCGGGGAGCTGTTTTTT. Its protein is CASTGDRGRAGELFF.

V is TRBV2 and J is TRBJ2-2, with D perhaps matching TRBD1 (7 bases). Germline-derived CDR1 and CDR2 are SNHLY and FYNNEI. The V gene lost 6 bases and the J gene lost 5 bases, with 16 bases spanning the gap. CDR3 length equals 15 residues. This CDR3 reads CASSRRARGTGELFF. The DNA for the CDR3 is TGTGCCAGCAGCCGGAGGGCCAGGGGGACCGGGGAGCTGTTTTTT.

The chain employs TRBV30 and TRBJ2-2; possible D gene TRBD1, 5 bases. This CDR3 is built from 14 residues. V was pared by 2 bases and J by 0 bases, with 7 bases between. CDR1 is GTSNPN, CDR2 SVGIG, per germline (reference sequence). The CDR3 DNA is TGTGCCTGGAGTCTACAGGCGAACACCGGGGAGCTGTTTTTT. It encodes CAWSLQANTGELFF.

The chain couples TRBV27 to TRBJ1-2; TRBD1 might be the D (5 bases). Germline V gene sequence: CDR1 MNHEY, CDR2 SMNVEV (reference sequence). The CDR3 covers 15 residues. Trimming removed 4 bases from V and 4 bases from J, with 16 bases in between. The CDR3 protein is CASSSPGTEPYGYTF. CDR3 nucleotide sequence: TGTGCCAGCAGTTCACCTGGGACCGAACCCTATGGCTACACCTTC.

The rearrangement uses TRBV5-4 and TRBJ2-1; D gene ambiguous. Germline values: CDR1 SGHNT, CDR2 YYREEE (reference sequence). V lost 4 bases and J lost 4, with 12 bases in between. This CDR3 has 14 residues. Here the CDR3 DNA reads TGTGCCAGCAGCCCCCCTGGGCGTTACAATGAGCAGTTCTTC. This encodes CASSPPGRYNEQFF.

The rearrangement links TRBV18 to TRBJ2-7, with D perhaps matching TRBD2 (6 bases). The CDR3 loop spans 15 amino acids. Between the trimmed V and J ends, which lost 0 bases and 7 bases, there was a span of 16 bases. Germline V gives CDR1 KGHSH, CDR2 LQKENI. CDR3 sequence (DNA): TGTGCCAGCTCACCACCGACGGGAGCTGCGGGGGAGCAGTACTTC. It translates to CASSPPTGAAGEQYF.

This clone was recorded once. V is TRBV14 and J is TRBJ1-2, with D possibly matching TRBD1 (5 bases). There are 20 residues in the CDR3. The V gene lost 1 base and the J gene lost 4 bases, with 28 bases spanning the gap. CDR1 is SGHDN, CDR2 FVKESK, per germline. CDR3 region: CASSQARRGLQKISPYGYTF. CDR3 DNA sequence: TGTGCCAGCAGCCAAGCTCGTAGGGGTCTCCAGAAAATCTCCCCCTATGGCTACACCTTC.

CDR3 sequence reads: CASSESGQGHNQPQHF. In DNA, the CDR3 is TGTGCCAGCAGTGAATCTGGGCAGGGGCACAATCAGCCCCAGCATTTT. V usage is TRBV6-1 and J usage is TRBJ1-5; TRBD1 might be the D (6 bases). V was shortened by 2 bases and J by 3 bases, with 14 bases between the two germline ends. This CDR3 spans 16 amino acids. In germline, CDR1 is MNHNS, CDR2 SASEGT.

The rearrangement uses TRBV30 and TRBJ1-2; a weak D match, TRBD1 (6 bases). The CDR3 has 13 amino acids. V shed 4 bases and J shed 10 bases, with 19 bases lying between them. Germline CDR1 and CDR2: GTSNPN and SVGIG (reference sequence). The CDR3 spells CAWNPGEGVPYTF. The DNA for the CDR3 is TGTGCCTGGAATCCAGGGGAAGGGGTTCCCTACACCTTC.

The genes are TRBV11-2 and TRBJ1-3; 7 bases are shared with TRBD1. The J segment lost 0 bases and the V segment lost 2 bases, leaving 7 bases of the junction unmatched. This CDR3 spans 17 amino acids. CDR1 and CDR2 from the germline V gene are SGHAT and FQNNGV. CDR3 bases: TGTGCCAGCAGCTTAACCGCAGGGGGAAACTCTGGAAACACCATATATTTT. Its translation is CASSLTAGGNSGNTIYF.

The rearrangement links TRBV18 to TRBJ1-2; 7 bases match TRBD1. The CDR3 length is 16 residues. Germline CDR1 reads KGHSH; CDR2 reads LQKENI. Trimming took 4 bases from V and 5 from J; bases not matched to a gene: 13. The CDR3 loop is CASSLTEASTGYGYTF. The CDR3 bases are TGTGCCAGCTCACTTACCGAAGCTTCGACAGGGTATGGCTACACCTTC.

The chain has TRBV6-4 and TRBJ1-1; tentatively, D is TRBD1 (5 bases). The ends were cut back, 3 bases at V and 8 bases at J, with 7 bases in the middle. The CDR3 length is 11 residues. Per germline, CDR1 MRHNA and CDR2 SNTAGT. The CDR3 nucleotides read TGTGCCAGCAGTGAGGGGGGGGAAGCTTTCTTT. Translating gives CASSEGGEAFF.

The chain is built from TRBV9 and TRBJ1-1; TRBD1 is a possible D gene (6 bases). Trimming cost V 0 bases and J 6 bases, with 9 bases left between them. Germline CDR1 SGDLS, CDR2 YYNGEE. The CDR3 is 13 amino acids. CDR3 DNA: TGTGCCAGCAGCGTAGGAGGGGGGCCTGAAGCTTTCTTT. Translated: CASSVGGGPEAFF.

V usage is TRBV10-2 and J usage is TRBJ1-1, with TRBD1 matching 7 bases. V lost 1 base to trimming and J lost 9 bases; unmatched junction nucleotides: 5. CDR3 length equals 13 residues. In germline, CDR1 is WSHSY, CDR2 SAAADI. This CDR3 reads CASSEFPTGQAFF. CDR3 bases: TGCGCCAGCAGTGAGTTCCCGACAGGGCAAGCTTTCTTT.

This chain joins TRBV25-1 and TRBJ2-2; D is uncertain. Germline V gives CDR1 MGHDK, CDR2 SYGVNS. This CDR3 contains 11 residues. Trimming pared 4 bases from V and 7 bases from J, leaving 4 bases between. CDR3 nucleotide sequence: TGTGCCAGCAGTGCTTACGGGGAGCTGTTTTTT. It translates to CASSAYGELFF.

This sequence joins TRBV14 and TRBJ1-4; maybe TRBD1 (6 bases). Deletions cut 4 bases from V and 3 bases from J, with 12 bases between. Germline lookup yields CDR1 SGHDN and CDR2 FVKESK. CDR3 size: 15 residues. CDR3: CASSPTSGANEKLFF. The CDR3 nucleotides are TGTGCCAGCAGCCCCACTTCAGGGGCTAATGAAAAACTGTTTTTT.

This sequence joins TRBV7-6 and TRBJ1-6; D ambiguous. V was pared by 5 bases and J by 4 bases, with 9 bases between. CDR1 and CDR2 from the germline V gene are SGHVS and FNYEAQ. The CDR3 length is 14 residues. The CDR3 is CASSPTEYNSPLHF. The CDR3 DNA reads TGTGCCAGCAGCCCCACGGAATATAATTCACCCCTCCACTTT.

V is TRBV21-1 and J is TRBJ2-7; the tabulated D call, TRBD1, remains unverified against the DNA. TRBV21-1 is labeled a pseudogene. This CDR3 comprises 20 residues. CDR3 DNA sequence: TGTGCCAGCAGCAAAAAGAGGACAGGGTGGTCGCGATTGGGACCCTACGAGCAGTACTTC. It yields the protein CASSKKRTGWSRLGPYEQYF.